These T cell receptor beta chains were read from a single sample in a study of blood T cell repertoires in COVID-19. The assay was immunoSEQ multiplex PCR, and TCRdb's table has in-frame clones only and misses some. The sample consists of about 100,000 clones, 80% to 95% of them appearing once. Source material: peripheral blood. The source is a man aged 50-59 years with active COVID-19. Both conserved end residues are part of each CDR3. The D gene is left open where the match is weak. Clone size is not always given. Where it is, it says once, few, many or a class for expanded clones.

size,V,J,D,CDR3,DNA
.,TRBV12-3/TRBV12-4,TRBJ2-2,.,CASSFFPGELFF,TGTGCCAGCAGTTTCTTCCCCGGGGAGCTGTTTTTT
.,TRBV14,TRBJ1-2,TRBD1,CASSVQGASGYTF,TGTGCCAGCAGCGTACAGGGGGCAAGCGGCTACACCTTC
few,TRBV6-1,TRBJ1-2,TRBD1,CASSETRQGSGGYTF,TGTGCCAGCAGTGAAACGAGACAGGGTTCGGGTGGCTACACCTTC
.,TRBV5-6,TRBJ1-6,.,CASSLEALSPLHF,TGTGCCAGCAGCTTGGAAGCGTTGTCACCCCTCCACTTT
.,TRBV12-3/TRBV12-4,TRBJ2-2,.,CASSPVVTGELFF,TGTGCCAGCAGCCCCGTCGTGACCGGGGAGCTGTTTTTT
once,TRBV7-9,TRBJ2-4,.,CASSLVGSETRGGGGIQYF,TGTGCCAGCAGCTTAGTTGGTAGCGAGACCAGGGGCGGCGGGGGCATTCAGTACTTC
few,TRBV5-6,TRBJ1-1,TRBD1,CASSLVRTGININTEAFF,TGTGCCAGCAGCTTGGTTAGGACAGGGATCAACATAAACACTGAAGCTTTCTTT
.,TRBV5-4,TRBJ1-1,.,CASSLGGRTEAFF,TGTGCCAGCAGCTTGGGGGGGCGCACTGAAGCTTTCTTT
.,TRBV20-1,TRBJ2-5,.,CSASLAGSETQYF,TGCAGTGCTAGTCTGGCAGGGTCAGAGACCCAGTACTTC
.,TRBV19,TRBJ2-1,.,CASSISITRLDEQFF,TGTGCCAGTAGTATTAGCATAACTCGGTTGGATGAGCAGTTCTTC
.,TRBV19,TRBJ1-5,.,CASSIQGFGQPQHF,TGTGCCAGTAGTATACAGGGGTTTGGCCAGCCCCAGCATTTT
.,TRBV29-1,TRBJ1-2,.,CSAETGGYTF,TGCAGCGCCGAGACTGGAGGCTACACCTTC
.,TRBV9,TRBJ2-3,TRBD2,CASSAHLRGGLGTDTQYF,TGTGCCAGCAGCGCCCACCTCCGGGGGGGCCTTGGAACAGATACGCAGTATTTT
.,TRBV10-3,TRBJ1-5,.,CAISERQDSNQPQHF,TGTGCCATCAGTGAGAGACAGGATAGCAATCAGCCCCAGCATTTT
.,TRBV7-2,TRBJ2-5,.,CASSRDFGETQYF,TGTGCCAGCAGCCGGGACTTTGGAGAGACCCAGTACTTC
.,TRBV27,TRBJ2-2,.,CASSARPRYNTGELFF,TGTGCCAGCAGTGCTCGTCCGCGTTACAACACCGGGGAGCTGTTTTTT
.,TRBV18,TRBJ2-3,.,CASSPPSGTSTDTQYF,TGTGCCAGCTCACCACCGTCAGGCACTAGCACAGATACGCAGTATTTT
.,TRBV28,TRBJ1-1,.,CASSGLLNTEAFF,TGTGCCAGCAGTGGGCTTCTGAACACTGAAGCTTTCTTT
few,TRBV5-1,TRBJ1-1,TRBD1,CASRRDRSNTEAFF,TGCGCCAGTCGGAGGGACAGGTCGAACACTGAAGCTTTCTTT
.,TRBV10-1,TRBJ2-4,TRBD2,CASSDGGAVENIQYF,TGCGCCAGCAGCGACGGGGGGGCCGTGGAAAACATTCAGTACTTC
.,TRBV6-2/TRBV6-3,TRBJ1-6,.,CASSSRDRKSPLHF,TGTGCCAGCAGTTCCAGGGATCGGAAATCACCCCTCCACTTT
once,TRBV24-1,TRBJ1-5,TRBD1,CATSERDSSNQPQHF,TGTGCCACCAGTGAGCGGGACAGCAGCAATCAGCCCCAGCATTTT
.,TRBV15,TRBJ2-2,TRBD2,CATSPGRVAGAGNGELFF,TGTGCCACCAGCCCTGGAAGGGTAGCGGGAGCCGGGAACGGGGAGCTGTTTTTT
.,TRBV6-5,TRBJ2-7,TRBD2,CASRGLAGVREQYF,TGTGCCAGCAGGGGACTAGCGGGGGTTCGAGAGCAGTACTTC
.,TRBV7-9,TRBJ1-6,TRBD1,CASSSQTGDSSYNSPLHF,TGTGCCAGCAGCTCCCAGACAGGGGATAGCTCCTATAATTCACCCCTCCACTTT
.,TRBV29-1,TRBJ1-5,.,CSVGKGVNQPQHF,TGCAGCGTTGGCAAGGGGGTCAATCAGCCCCAGCATTTT
.,TRBV28,TRBJ1-2,.,CASRSGTNYGYTF,TGTGCCAGCCGGTCGGGAACTAACTATGGCTACACCTTC
.,TRBV29-1,TRBJ2-7,.,CSVGGGASYEQYF,TGCAGCGTAGGAGGGGGGGCGTCTTACGAGCAGTACTTC
.,TRBV7-2,TRBJ1-1,.,CASSSATGTGTEAFF,TGTGCCAGCAGTTCAGCTACAGGGACGGGCACTGAAGCTTTCTTT
.,TRBV5-4,TRBJ1-2,TRBD1,CASTQGTGGNYGYTF,TGTGCCAGCACCCAAGGGACAGGGGGCAACTATGGCTACACCTTC
.,TRBV19,TRBJ1-1,.,CASSIQGSLNTEAFF,TGTGCCAGTAGTATCCAGGGCAGCTTGAACACTGAAGCTTTCTTT
.,TRBV18,TRBJ2-1,TRBD2,CASSPRLAGGPNEQFF,TGTGCCAGCTCACCACGACTAGCGGGAGGGCCAAATGAGCAGTTCTTC
.,TRBV7-9,TRBJ2-3,TRBD2,CASSLIGLAADTQYF,TGTGCCAGCAGCTTAATCGGACTAGCGGCAGATACGCAGTATTTT
.,TRBV9,TRBJ1-2,TRBD1,CASSPRTGGSYGYTF,TGTGCCAGCAGCCCAAGGACAGGGGGATCCTATGGCTACACCTTC
.,TRBV5-5,TRBJ1-5,TRBD1,CASSWGTGQSNQPQHF,TGTGCCAGCAGCTGGGGCACGGGACAGAGCAATCAGCCCCAGCATTTT
.,TRBV19,TRBJ1-5,.,CASRESDKAGVQPQHF,TGTGCCAGTAGGGAATCGGACAAGGCGGGGGTTCAGCCCCAGCATTTT
.,TRBV4-2,TRBJ2-2,TRBD1,CASSQGQGAGELFF,TGTGCCAGCAGCCAGGGACAGGGGGCCGGGGAGCTGTTTTTT
.,TRBV6-5,TRBJ2-1,TRBD1,CASRGQTYNEQFF,TGTGCCAGCAGGGGACAGACATACAATGAGCAGTTCTTC
.,TRBV11-3,TRBJ1-1,.,CASSLRRAASNTEAFF,TGTGCCAGCAGCCTCCGGAGGGCGGCATCAAACACTGAAGCTTTCTTT
once,TRBV3-1/TRBV3-2,TRBJ1-2,.,CASSPQGWGYTF,TGTGCCAGCAGCCCACAGGGATGGGGCTACACCTTC
.,TRBV5-1,TRBJ2-1,.,CASSSGGTGGNEQFF,TGCGCCAGCAGCTCCGGGGGAACCGGGGGTAATGAGCAGTTCTTC
.,TRBV30,TRBJ2-5,.,CAWRGSGVGTQYF,TGTGCCTGGAGGGGATCGGGGGTCGGGACCCAGTACTTC
once,TRBV5-5,TRBJ2-5,.,CASSLLGETQYF,TGTGCCAGCAGCTTACTAGGGGAGACCCAGTACTTC
.,TRBV14,TRBJ1-1,.,CASSQVPLTGTEAFF,TGTGCCAGCAGCCAAGTCCCCTTAACAGGCACTGAAGCTTTCTTT
once,TRBV6-6,TRBJ2-1,.,CASRLDYPEQFF,TGTGCCAGCAGGCTTGACTACCCTGAGCAGTTCTTC
.,TRBV24-1,TRBJ1-2,.,CATSEARGAGYLTF,TGTGCCACCAGTGAGGCCAGGGGCGCAGGCTACCTCACCTTC
once,TRBV7-9,TRBJ2-5,.,CASSWGLNQETQYF,TGTGCCAGCAGCTGGGGACTCAACCAAGAGACCCAGTACTTC
.,TRBV19,TRBJ1-2,.,CASSIEGQTYGYTF,TGTGCCAGTAGTATAGAAGGACAGACCTATGGCTACACCTTC
.,TRBV2,TRBJ1-6,TRBD1,CATLPGQNNSPLHF,TGTGCCACCCTACCGGGACAGAATAATTCACCCCTCCACTTT
.,TRBV5-1,TRBJ2-3,TRBD1,CASSRTGDSTDTQYF,TGCGCCAGCAGCCGGACAGGGGACAGCACAGATACGCAGTATTTT
.,TRBV2,TRBJ2-5,TRBD1,CASSAADRGEETQYF,TGTGCCAGCAGCGCCGCTGACAGGGGGGAAGAGACCCAGTACTTC
once,TRBV29-1,TRBJ2-1,.,CSVSSALYNEQFF,TGCAGCGTATCTAGCGCCCTATACAATGAGCAGTTCTTC
.,TRBV12-5,TRBJ1-1,.,CASGEVRREAFF,TGTGCTAGTGGCGAGGTCCGGCGTGAAGCTTTCTTT
.,TRBV14,TRBJ2-5,.,CASSRMGRETQYF,TGTGCCAGCAGTAGAATGGGCCGCGAGACCCAGTACTTC
.,TRBV25-1,TRBJ1-5,.,CASSAPGQGSNQPQHF,TGTGCCAGCAGTGCCCCCGGACAAGGTAGCAATCAGCCCCAGCATTTT
once,TRBV6-6,TRBJ2-1,TRBD2,CASSLLAGANEQFF,TGTGCCAGCAGCTTACTAGCGGGGGCAAATGAGCAGTTCTTC
.,TRBV9,TRBJ2-2,TRBD2,CASSPGGQNTGELFF,TGTGCCAGCAGTCCGGGGGGGCAGAACACCGGGGAGCTGTTTTTT
.,TRBV4-1,TRBJ2-7,TRBD1,CASSRGQVEEQYF,TGCGCCAGCAGCCGTGGACAGGTGGAAGAGCAGTACTTC
.,TRBV5-1,TRBJ2-7,.,CASSSNEQYF,TGCGCCAGCAGCTCCAACGAGCAGTACTTC
.,TRBV15,TRBJ2-1,TRBD1,CATSQGQGAYEQFF,TGTGCCACCTCCCAGGGACAGGGGGCTTATGAGCAGTTCTTC